This entry is about one TCR beta chain. Antigen specificity is unknown. Other DNA sequences in the same sample also yield this CDR3. The J segment lost 5 bases and the V segment lost 0 bases, leaving 5 bases of the junction unmatched. CDR3 length equals 15 residues. Per the germline V gene, CDR1 is SGDLS and CDR2 is YYNGEE. This sample is part of a study of Ad26.COV2.S vaccination and SARS-CoV-2 variants. On the study more broadly: The authors gave Ad26.COV2.S intramuscularly, either once or twice 56 days apart. Regarding the study as a whole: Researchers reported similar non-spike TCR breadth in vaccine and placebo recipients.

Treatment: 15 to 20 received Ad26.COV2.S at low or high dose, single or two shots; about 5 received placebo; per-sample allocation not given. At day 63 after the first vaccine or placebo injection, samples were drawn. Immunization relied on an Ad26 vector, which expressed Wuhan-strain SARS-CoV-2 spike. Measured with immunoSEQ multiplex PCR; TCRdb has only the in-frame clones, and not every one. The sample lists about 400,000 clones; 70% to 90% were seen once. The source was peripheral blood, collected in a trial of Ad26.COV2.S vaccine versus placebo. This receptor was obtained from a person aged 18-65 years who received the Ad26.COV2.S COVID-19 vaccine or a placebo. V gene TRBV9 combines with J gene TRBJ1-1, with 9 bases that match TRBD1. The CDR3 is CASSVEGTGRTEAFF. The CDR3 bases are TGTGCCAGCAGCGTAGAAGGGACAGGGAGGACTGAAGCTTTCTTT.